This T cell receptor (beta chain) is from a study of blood T cell repertoires in COVID-19. The CDR3 loop spans 11 amino acids. Germline V gene sequence: CDR1 SNHLY, CDR2 FYNNEI. Clones were sequenced by immunoSEQ multiplex PCR, and TCRdb holds only the in-frame ones, with some missing. The sample contains some 240,000 clones, roughly 89% of which appear only once. Turning to this clone: A read error may produce the germline difference seen at one junction end.

This clonotype originated in a woman aged 35 to 49 who had recovered from COVID-19. V is TRBV2 and J is TRBJ2-4; a possible D gene is TRBD1 (6 bases). The sequenced sample consisted of peripheral blood. The CDR3 sequence is CASSEYRDRSF. DNA of the CDR3: TGTGCCAGCAGTGAATACAGGGATAGGAGCTTC.